The present entry profiles one TCR beta chain with its context. What it binds is unknown. With 60 Vbeta and 13 Jbeta primers, the PCR was carried out. TCRdb keeps only in-frame clones here, not all; method: immunoSEQ multiplex PCR. In the table there are about 90,000 clones, around three fifths of which are singletons. The CDR3 totals 15 residues. The V and J ends lost 6 bases and 3 bases respectively, with 15 bases between them. Germline V gene sequence: CDR1 MNHNS, CDR2 SASEGT. This sample was included in a study of cytomegalovirus exposure and HLA in healthy donors. Whole-study findings and limits: Per a later analysis, HLA-associated TCR beta chains showed more clonal expansion than other, equally common TCR beta chains.

The sequencing sample was made of PBMCs. The chain recombines TRBV6-1 with TRBJ1-3; D is ambiguous. This TCR was recovered from a woman in her fifties or sixties in good health and CMV-seropositive. In DNA form, the CDR3 reads TGTGCCAGCAGAGGCAGGAGGGCGCTTGGAAACACCATATATTTT. This translates into CASRGRRALGNTIYF.